The 11 T cell receptor beta chains presented below share a single source sample, sequenced in a study of cytomegalovirus exposure and HLA in healthy donors. Use of 60 Vbeta and 13 Jbeta primers characterized the PCR. Clones were read by immunoSEQ multiplex PCR, and TCRdb kept only the in-frame ones, dropping some. The data contain about 180,000 clones, 65% to 90% of them seen just once; the ten biggest clones take up around 1.2%. The source material was PBMCs. All receptors come from a girl aged 2 to 9 in good health and CMV-seropositive.

This rearrangement joins TRBV4-2 to TRBJ1-6; D unresolved. Trimming pared 3 bases from V and 4 bases from J, leaving 19 bases between. Germline V gene data show CDR1 as LGHNA and CDR2 as YNFKEQ. This CDR3 is built from 18 residues. The CDR3, as DNA: TGTGCCAGCAGCCAGGATCTACATGGGCCAGGATATAATTCACCCCTCCACTTT. Translated, it gives CASSQDLHGPGYNSPLHF.

The chain employs TRBV4-1 and TRBJ2-7; no clear D. Germline CDR1 MGHRA, CDR2 YSYEKL. CDR3 size: 14 residues. Trimming pared 0 bases from V and 2 bases from J, leaving 8 bases between. In nucleotides, the CDR3 is TGCGCCAGCAGCCAAGAGGGCCGGACCTACGAGCAGTACTTC. Protein product: CASSQEGRTYEQYF.

The chain uses TRBV27 and TRBJ1-2; 7 bases agree with TRBD1. This CDR3 is 15 amino acids long. CDR1 and CDR2 from the germline V gene are MNHEY and SMNVEV (reference sequence). The J segment lost 8 bases and the V segment lost 6 bases, leaving 15 bases of the junction unmatched. CDR3 amino acids: CASSRQSTPGQGYTF. Here the CDR3 DNA reads TGTGCCAGCAGCCGTCAATCTACACCGGGACAGGGCTACACCTTC.

The chain recombines TRBV27 with TRBJ2-1, with 13 bases lining up with TRBD2. CDR1 MNHEY and CDR2 SMNVEV come from the germline V gene (reference sequence). V was pared by 7 bases and J by 5 bases, with 5 bases of the junction left unmatched. CDR3 length: 15 residues. In DNA, the CDR3 is TGTGCCAGCAAAACTAGCGGGAGGGCGAACAATGAGCAGTTCTTC. It is translated as CASKTSGRANNEQFF.

The chain combines TRBV5-1 with TRBJ2-2; the match to TRBD1 covers 9 bases. The CDR3 contains 15 residues. The junction had 1 base not matched to a gene; V was cut back by 4 bases and J by 0 bases. Germline CDR1 is SGHRS and CDR2 is YFSETQ. The CDR3 DNA sequence: TGCGCCAGCAGCACAGGGGGCCCGAACACCGGGGAGCTGTTTTTT. Residues: CASSTGGPNTGELFF.

The CDR3 is CASSLLGSQGYGYTF. CDR3 nucleotide sequence: TGTGCCAGCAGCTTGCTGGGTTCTCAGGGCTATGGCTACACCTTC. The chain has TRBV5-6 and TRBJ1-2, with D possibly matching TRBD1 (5 bases). CDR3 length: 15 amino acids. The ends were cut back, 1 base at V and 4 bases at J, with 14 bases in the middle. CDR1 and CDR2 from the germline V gene are SGHDT and YYEEEE.

This sequence joins TRBV19 and TRBJ2-7, with TRBD1 matching over 7 bases. Germline trimming cut 1 base from V and 2 bases from J; bases unmatched to any gene: 2. This CDR3 spans 14 amino acids. From germline, CDR1 is LNHDA and CDR2 SQIVND (reference sequence). This chain's CDR3 is CASSIGGTAYEQYF. The CDR3, as DNA: TGTGCCAGTAGTATAGGTGGGACAGCCTACGAGCAGTACTTC.

The V gene is TRBV6-4, the J gene TRBJ1-1; 7 bases match TRBD1. CDR1 and CDR2 (germline): MRHNA, SNTAGT. The CDR3 has 16 amino acids. V gave up 5 bases and J gave up 5 bases; unmatched junction bases: 14. This CDR3 is CASSSTGTALRTEAFF. The CDR3 DNA reads as TGTGCCAGCAGTTCAACCGGGACAGCCTTGCGGACTGAAGCTTTCTTT.

The rearrangement links TRBV5-1 to TRBJ2-7; TRBD2 aligns across 7 bases. V gave up 8 bases and J gave up 2 bases; unmatched junction bases: 13. CDR1 SGHRS and CDR2 YFSETQ come from the germline V gene. The CDR3 is 15 residues long. The CDR3 DNA reads TGCGCCAGTCGAGTGCGAGCGGGGCGTCCCTACGAGCAGTACTTC. Translating gives CASRVRAGRPYEQYF.

This clone was observed once. V gene TRBV7-3 combines with J gene TRBJ1-5, with TRBD1 identical over 7 bases. This CDR3 contains 17 residues. CDR1 is SGHTA, CDR2 FQGTGA, per germline. V shed 5 bases, J shed 0 bases, and the junction held 10 bases outside the gene matches. In DNA form, the CDR3 reads TGTGCCAGCAGCCAAGGGGGCCCATTATATAGCAATCAGCCCCAGCATTTT. Translating it yields CASSQGGPLYSNQPQHF.

A few counts support this clone. The chain joins TRBV5-1 to TRBJ1-4, with TRBD1 identical over 7 bases. The germline gives CDR1 SGHRS, CDR2 YFSETQ. Trimming removed 4 bases from V and 5 bases from J; junction bases left unmatched: 8. The CDR3 is made up of 15 amino acids. CDR3 amino acids: CASSPGAGGNEKLFF. CDR3 nucleotide sequence: TGCGCCAGCAGCCCTGGGGCAGGGGGAAATGAAAAACTGTTTTTT.